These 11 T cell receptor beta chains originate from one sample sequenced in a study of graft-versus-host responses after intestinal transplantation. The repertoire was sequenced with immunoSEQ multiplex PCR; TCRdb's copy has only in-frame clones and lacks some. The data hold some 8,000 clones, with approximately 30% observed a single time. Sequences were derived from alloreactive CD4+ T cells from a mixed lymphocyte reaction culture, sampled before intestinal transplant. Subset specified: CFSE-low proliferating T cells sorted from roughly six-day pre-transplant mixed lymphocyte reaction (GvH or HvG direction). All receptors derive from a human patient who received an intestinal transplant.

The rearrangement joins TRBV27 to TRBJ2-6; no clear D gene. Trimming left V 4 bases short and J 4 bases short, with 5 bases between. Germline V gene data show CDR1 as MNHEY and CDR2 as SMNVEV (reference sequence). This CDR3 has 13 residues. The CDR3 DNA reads TGTGCCAGCAGTTCGACAGGGGCCAACGTCCTGACTTTC. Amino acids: CASSSTGANVLTF.

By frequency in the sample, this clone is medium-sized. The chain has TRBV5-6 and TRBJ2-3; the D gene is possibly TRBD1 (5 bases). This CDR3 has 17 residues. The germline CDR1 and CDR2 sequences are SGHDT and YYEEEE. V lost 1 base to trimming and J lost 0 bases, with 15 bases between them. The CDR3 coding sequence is TGTGCCAGCAGCTTGTGGGGCAATCCTACTAGCACAGATACGCAGTATTTT. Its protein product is CASSLWGNPTSTDTQYF.

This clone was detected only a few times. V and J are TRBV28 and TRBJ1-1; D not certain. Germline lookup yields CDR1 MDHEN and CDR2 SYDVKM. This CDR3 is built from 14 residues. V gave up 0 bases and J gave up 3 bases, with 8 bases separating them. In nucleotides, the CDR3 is TGTGCCAGCAGTTTATGGGCGGCCTACACTGAAGCTTTCTTT. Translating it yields CASSLWAAYTEAFF.

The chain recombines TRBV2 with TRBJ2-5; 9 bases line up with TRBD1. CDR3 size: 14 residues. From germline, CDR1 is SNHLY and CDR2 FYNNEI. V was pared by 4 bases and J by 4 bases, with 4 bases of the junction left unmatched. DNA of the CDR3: TGTGCCAGCAGTGTGTACAGGGGGCGAGAGACCCAGTACTTC. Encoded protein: CASSVYRGRETQYF.

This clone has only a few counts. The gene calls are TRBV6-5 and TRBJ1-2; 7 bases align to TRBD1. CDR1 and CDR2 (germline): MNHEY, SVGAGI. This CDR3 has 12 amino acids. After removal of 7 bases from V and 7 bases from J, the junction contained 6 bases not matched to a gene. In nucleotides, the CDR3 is TGTGCCAGCACGACAGGGTTAAGTGGCTACACCTTC. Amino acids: CASTTGLSGYTF.

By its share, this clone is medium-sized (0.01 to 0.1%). In DNA, the CDR3 is TGTGCCAGCAGCTTGGGACTGCCGAACACTGAAGCTTTCTTT. This encodes CASSLGLPNTEAFF. The chain is built from TRBV27 and TRBJ1-1, with a weak D call TRBD1 (5 bases). The V end lost 6 bases, the J end lost 1 base, and 12 bases lay between the germline ends. The germline V gene encodes CDR1 MNHEY and CDR2 SMNVEV (reference sequence). The CDR3 is 14 amino acids.

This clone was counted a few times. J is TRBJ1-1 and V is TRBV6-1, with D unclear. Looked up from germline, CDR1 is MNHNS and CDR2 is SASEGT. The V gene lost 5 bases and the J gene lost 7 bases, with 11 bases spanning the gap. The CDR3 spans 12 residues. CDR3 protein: CASSFQNGEAFF. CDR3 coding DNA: TGTGCCAGCAGTTTCCAAAACGGTGAAGCTTTCTTT.

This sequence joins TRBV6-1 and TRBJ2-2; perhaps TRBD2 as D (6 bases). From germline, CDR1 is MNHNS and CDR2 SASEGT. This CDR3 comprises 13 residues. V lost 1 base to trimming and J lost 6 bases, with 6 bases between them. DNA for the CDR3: TGTGCCAGCAGTGAAGGGGGGGCCGGGGAGCTGTTTTTT. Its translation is CASSEGGAGELFF.

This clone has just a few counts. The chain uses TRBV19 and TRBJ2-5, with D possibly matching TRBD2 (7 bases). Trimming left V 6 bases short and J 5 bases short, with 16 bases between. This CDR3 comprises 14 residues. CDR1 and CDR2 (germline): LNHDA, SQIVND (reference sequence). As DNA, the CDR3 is TGTGCCAGTAGCATTGGGGGGGCGTGGGAGACCCAGTACTTC. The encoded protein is CASSIGGAWETQYF.

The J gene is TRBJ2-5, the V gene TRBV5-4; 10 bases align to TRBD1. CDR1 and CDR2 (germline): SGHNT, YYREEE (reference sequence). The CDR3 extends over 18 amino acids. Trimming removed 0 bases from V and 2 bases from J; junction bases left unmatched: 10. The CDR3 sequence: CASSLGQGAIRSQETQYF. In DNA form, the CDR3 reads TGTGCCAGCAGCTTGGGACAGGGGGCAATCAGGTCTCAAGAGACCCAGTACTTC. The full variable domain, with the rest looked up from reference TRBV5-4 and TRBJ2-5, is ETGVTQSPTHLIKTRGQQVTLRCSSQSGHNTVSWYQQALGQGPQFIFQYYREEENGRGNFPPRFSGLQFPNYSSELNVNALELDDSALYLCASSLGQGAIRSQETQYFGPGTRLLVL.

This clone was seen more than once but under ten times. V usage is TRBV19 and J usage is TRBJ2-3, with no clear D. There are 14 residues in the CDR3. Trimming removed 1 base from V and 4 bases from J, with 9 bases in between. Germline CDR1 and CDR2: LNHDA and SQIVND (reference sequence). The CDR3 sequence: CASSIGGGADTQYF. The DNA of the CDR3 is TGTGCCAGTAGTATAGGCGGTGGCGCAGATACGCAGTATTTT.